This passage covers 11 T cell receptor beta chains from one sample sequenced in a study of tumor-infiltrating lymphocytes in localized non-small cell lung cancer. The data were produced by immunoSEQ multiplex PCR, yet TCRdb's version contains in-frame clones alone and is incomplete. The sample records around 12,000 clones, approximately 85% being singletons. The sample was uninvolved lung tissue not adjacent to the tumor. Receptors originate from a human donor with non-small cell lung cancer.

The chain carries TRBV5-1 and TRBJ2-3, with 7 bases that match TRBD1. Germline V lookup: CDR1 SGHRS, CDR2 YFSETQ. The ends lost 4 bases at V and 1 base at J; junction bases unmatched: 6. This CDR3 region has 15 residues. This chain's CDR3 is CASSLHDRGTDTQYF. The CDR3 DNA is TGCGCCAGCAGCCTCCACGACAGGGGCACAGATACGCAGTATTTT.

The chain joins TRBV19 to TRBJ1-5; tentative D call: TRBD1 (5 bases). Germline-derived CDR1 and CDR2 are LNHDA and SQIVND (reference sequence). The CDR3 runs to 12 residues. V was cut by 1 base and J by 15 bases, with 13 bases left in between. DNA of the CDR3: TGTGCCAGTAGTATAGGAGGACAATTGTTGCATTTT. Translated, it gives CASSIGGQLLHF.

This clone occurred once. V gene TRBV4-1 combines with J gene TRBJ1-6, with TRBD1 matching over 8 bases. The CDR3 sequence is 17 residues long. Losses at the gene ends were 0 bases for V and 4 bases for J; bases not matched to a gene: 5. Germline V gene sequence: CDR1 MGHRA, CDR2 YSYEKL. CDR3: CASSQEDRDSYNSPLHF. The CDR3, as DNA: TGCGCCAGCAGCCAAGAGGACAGGGACAGTTATAATTCACCCCTCCACTTT.

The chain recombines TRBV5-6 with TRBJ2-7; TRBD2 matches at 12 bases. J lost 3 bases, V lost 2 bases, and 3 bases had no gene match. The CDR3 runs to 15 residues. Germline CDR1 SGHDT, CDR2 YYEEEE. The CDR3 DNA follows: TGTGCCAGCAGCTTTCGGACTAGCGGGAACTACGAGCAGTACTTC. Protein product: CASSFRTSGNYEQYF.

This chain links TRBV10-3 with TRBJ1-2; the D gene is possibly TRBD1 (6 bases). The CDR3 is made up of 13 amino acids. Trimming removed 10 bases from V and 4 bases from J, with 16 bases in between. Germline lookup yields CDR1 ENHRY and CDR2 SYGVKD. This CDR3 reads CATEDSTTYGYTF. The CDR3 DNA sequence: TGTGCCACCGAGGACAGCACTACCTATGGCTACACCTTC.

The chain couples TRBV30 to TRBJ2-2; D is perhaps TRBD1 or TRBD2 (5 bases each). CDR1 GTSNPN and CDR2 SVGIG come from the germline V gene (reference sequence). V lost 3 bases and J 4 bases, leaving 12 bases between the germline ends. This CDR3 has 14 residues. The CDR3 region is CAWRSGGGTGELFF. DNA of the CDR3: TGTGCCTGGAGATCCGGTGGGGGCACCGGGGAGCTGTTTTTT.

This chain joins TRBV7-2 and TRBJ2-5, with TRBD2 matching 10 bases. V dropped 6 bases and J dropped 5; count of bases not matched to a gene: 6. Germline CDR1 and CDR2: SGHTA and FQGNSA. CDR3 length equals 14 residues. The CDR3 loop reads CASSDSGGKETQYF. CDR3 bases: TGTGCCAGCAGTGATAGCGGGGGGAAGGAGACCCAGTACTTC.

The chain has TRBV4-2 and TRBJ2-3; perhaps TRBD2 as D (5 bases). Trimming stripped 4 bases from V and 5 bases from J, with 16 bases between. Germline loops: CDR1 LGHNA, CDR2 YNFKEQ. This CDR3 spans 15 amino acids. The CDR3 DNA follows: TGTGCCAGCAGCCCATCCCAGTGGGGAGAAGATACGCAGTATTTT. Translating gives CASSPSQWGEDTQYF.

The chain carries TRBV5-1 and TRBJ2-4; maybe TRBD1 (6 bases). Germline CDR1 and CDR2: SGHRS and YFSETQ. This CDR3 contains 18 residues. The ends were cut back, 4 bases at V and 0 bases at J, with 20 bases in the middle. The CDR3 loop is CASSPGQWTELAKNIQYF. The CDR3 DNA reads TGCGCCAGCAGCCCTGGACAGTGGACTGAACTAGCCAAAAACATTCAGTACTTC.

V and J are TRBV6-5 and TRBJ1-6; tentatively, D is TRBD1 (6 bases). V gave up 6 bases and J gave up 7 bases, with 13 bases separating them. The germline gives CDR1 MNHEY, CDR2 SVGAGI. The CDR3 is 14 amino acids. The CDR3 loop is CASSRGGLNSPLHF. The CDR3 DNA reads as TGTGCCAGCAGCAGGGGAGGTCTCAATTCACCCCTCCACTTT.

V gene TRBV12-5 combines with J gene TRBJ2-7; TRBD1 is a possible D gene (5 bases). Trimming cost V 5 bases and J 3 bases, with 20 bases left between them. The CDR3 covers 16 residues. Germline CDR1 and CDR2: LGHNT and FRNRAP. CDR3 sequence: CASGRQGRQRNYEQYF. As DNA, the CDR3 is TGTGCTAGTGGTCGCCAGGGTCGTCAGCGCAACTACGAGCAGTACTTC.